The following is a TCR beta chain sequence with its context. The authors' processing: For nucleated cells, counts were estimated from reference gene primer amplification. The repertoire was sequenced with immunoSEQ multiplex PCR; TCRdb's copy has only in-frame clones and lacks some. The V and J calls and clone size were taken over from that table, and D and trimming were inferred from the DNA. Of approximately 260,000 clones in the sample, approximately 85% were seen once. V shed 4 bases and J shed 1 base, with 17 bases lying between them. Germline CDR1 reads SGHNT; CDR2 reads YYREEE (reference sequence). CDR3 size: 17 residues. The data belong to a study of blood T cell repertoires in COVID-19.

The sequence derives from a woman in her 70s with acute or convalescent COVID-19. The rearrangement uses TRBV5-4 and TRBJ2-2; possible D gene TRBD2, 7 bases. Sequenced material: peripheral blood. The CDR3 spells CASSPAGAKRNTGELFF. The CDR3 nucleotides read TGTGCCAGCAGCCCGGCGGGGGCTAAGCGGAACACCGGGGAGCTGTTTTTT.